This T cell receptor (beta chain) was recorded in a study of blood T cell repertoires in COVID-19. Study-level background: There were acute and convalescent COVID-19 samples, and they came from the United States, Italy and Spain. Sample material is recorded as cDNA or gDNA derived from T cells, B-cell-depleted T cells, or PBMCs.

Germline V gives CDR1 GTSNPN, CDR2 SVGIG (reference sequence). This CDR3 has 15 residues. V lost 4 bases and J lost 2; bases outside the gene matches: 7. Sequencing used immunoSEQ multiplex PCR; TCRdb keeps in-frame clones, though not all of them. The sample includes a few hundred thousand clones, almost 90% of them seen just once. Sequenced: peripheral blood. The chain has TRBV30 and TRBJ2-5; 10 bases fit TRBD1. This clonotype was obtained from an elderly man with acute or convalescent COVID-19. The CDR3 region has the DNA TGTGCCTGGAAGCTAGGGGACAGGGGACAAGAGACCCAGTACTTC. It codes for CAWKLGDRGQETQYF.